This entry describes one TCR beta chain. Its antigen is unknown. Primers: 60 Vbeta forward and 13 Jbeta reverse. Generated by immunoSEQ multiplex PCR, the TCRdb table keeps only in-frame clones and is missing some. This table has roughly 97,000 clones, 10% appearing once. These data are taken from a study of cytomegalovirus exposure and HLA in healthy donors. Study-wide results and limits: Investigators reported more than 150 TCR beta chains as tied to cytomegalovirus.

The TCR was taken from a man aged 40-55 years in good health and CMV-seropositive. Sequencing was performed on PBMCs.

CDR3 sequence reads: CASSLVQGHNEQFF. In DNA form, the CDR3 reads TGTGCCAGCAGCTTGGTTCAGGGCCACAATGAGCAGTTCTTC. This sequence joins TRBV5-4 and TRBJ2-1; D may be TRBD1 (5 bases). The CDR3 has 14 amino acids. Per germline, CDR1 SGHNT and CDR2 YYREEE (reference sequence). Trimming took off 0 bases at V and 5 bases at J, with 9 bases between the two ends.